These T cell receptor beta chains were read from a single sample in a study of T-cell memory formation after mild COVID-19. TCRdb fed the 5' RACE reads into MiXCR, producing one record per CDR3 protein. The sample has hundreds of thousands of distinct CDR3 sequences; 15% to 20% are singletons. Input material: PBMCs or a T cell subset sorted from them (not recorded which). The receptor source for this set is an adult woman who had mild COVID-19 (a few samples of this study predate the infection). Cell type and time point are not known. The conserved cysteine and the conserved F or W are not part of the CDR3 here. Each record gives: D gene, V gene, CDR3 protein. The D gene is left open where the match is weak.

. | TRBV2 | ASSVRGTSNQPQH
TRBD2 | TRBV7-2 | ASSLRGGGAISTDTQY
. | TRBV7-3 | ASSLLPAGNTGELF
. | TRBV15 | ATSSPRSDTQY
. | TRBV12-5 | ASGSGTASYNEQF
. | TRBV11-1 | ASSLESDKSYEQY
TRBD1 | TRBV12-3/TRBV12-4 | ASSSRQGAEAF
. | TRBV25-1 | ASSGGQISQETQY
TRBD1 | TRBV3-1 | ASSQEVLDRGQTNEKLF
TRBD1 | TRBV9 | ASSVAGQGAYEQY
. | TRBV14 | ASSQGMGAEAF
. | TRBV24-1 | ATSEHPGSSYEQY
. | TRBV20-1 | SARTNSISGNTIY
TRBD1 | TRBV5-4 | ASSSRTGSWDTQY
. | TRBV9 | ASSVGAGEQY
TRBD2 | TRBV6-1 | ASRPERGWYQETQY
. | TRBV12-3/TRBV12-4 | ASSPAGGGLDEQF
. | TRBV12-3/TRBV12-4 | ASSLRGRIEQY
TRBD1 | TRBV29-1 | SVRTGGYEQY
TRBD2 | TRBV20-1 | SARPRLAGRTDTQY
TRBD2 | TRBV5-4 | ASTQAGSQNIQY
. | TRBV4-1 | ASSQGMARYEQY
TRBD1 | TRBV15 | ATRLGTDNYGYT
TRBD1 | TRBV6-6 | ASSGTGNSLGDYGYT
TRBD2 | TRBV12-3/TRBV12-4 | ASSPGGYPYEQY
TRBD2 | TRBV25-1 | ASSALAGGSEQY
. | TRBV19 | ASSIQGHSNQPQH
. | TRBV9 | ASSDVGAGNEQF
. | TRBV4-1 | ASSPSPRVHLTGELF
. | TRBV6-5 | ASSPGAPFGRGYT
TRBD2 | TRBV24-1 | ATSDFLAGEYNEQF
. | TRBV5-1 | ASSLARGGRETQY
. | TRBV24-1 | ATSGYSRSSYNEQF
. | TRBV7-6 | ASTGVYNEQF
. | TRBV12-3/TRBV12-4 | ASTGPLNTEAF
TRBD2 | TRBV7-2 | ASSLTLAGGTITDTQY
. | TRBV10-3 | AISESLTQNTDTQY
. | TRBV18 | ASSPIERNEQF
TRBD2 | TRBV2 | ASSDPGLAGGREQF
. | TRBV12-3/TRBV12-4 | ASSPVGGYNQPQH
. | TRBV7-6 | ASSLAGGNPTDTQY
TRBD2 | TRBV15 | ATSRVSGTTPREQF